Following are 24 T cell receptor beta chains from one sample sequenced in a study of OX40 agonist ivuxolimab in advanced cancers. Measured with immunoSEQ multiplex PCR; TCRdb has only the in-frame clones, and not every one. The data show about 83,000 clones, with approximately 79% seen just once and around 1.5% held by the top ten. The sequencing used CD4+ or CD8+ T cells sorted from blood, collected in a trial of the OX40 agonist ivuxolimab. These receptors were obtained from an adult with an advanced solid tumor such as melanoma, head and neck, liver or kidney cancer.

V gene TRBV7-7 combines with J gene TRBJ2-5; D may be TRBD1 or TRBD2 (5 bases each). Germline V gene data show CDR1 as SSHAT and CDR2 as FNYEAQ (reference sequence). There are 14 residues in the CDR3. Trimming removed 2 bases from V and 1 base from J, with 8 bases in between. This chain's CDR3 is CASSLLGGQETQYF. The CDR3 coding sequence is TGTGCCAGCAGCTTACTTGGGGGCCAAGAGACCCAGTACTTC.

V and J are TRBV6-5 and TRBJ2-1; 12 bases agree with TRBD2. Germline V gives CDR1 MNHEY, CDR2 SVGAGI. V shed 6 bases and J 5 bases; nucleotides not matched to a gene: 2. This CDR3 is built from 14 residues. The CDR3 DNA sequence: TGTGCCAGCAGCCCTAGCGGGGGGGACAATGAGCAGTTCTTC. Translation gives CASSPSGGDNEQFF.

This clone turned up a few times. The V gene is TRBV5-1, the J gene TRBJ1-6; the match to TRBD1 covers 11 bases. V shed 4 bases, J shed 7 bases, and the junction held 7 bases outside the gene matches. CDR1 and CDR2 from the germline V gene are SGHRS and YFSETQ. CDR3 length: 16 residues. CDR3 sequence reads: CASSPGTGGKNSPLHF. CDR3 nucleotides: TGCGCCAGCAGCCCAGGGACAGGGGGAAAGAATTCACCCCTCCACTTT. Filled out from reference TRBV5-1 and TRBJ1-6, the complete variable domain reads KAGVTQTPRYLIKTRGQQVTLSCSPISGHRSVSWYQQTPGQGLQFLFEYFSETQRNKGNFPGRFSGRQFSNSRSEMNVSTLELGDSALYLCASSPGTGGKNSPLHFGNGTRLTVT.

The chain employs TRBV6-1 and TRBJ2-7; 11 positions match TRBD1. V gave up 2 bases and J gave up 5 bases; unmatched junction bases: 8. The germline CDR1 and CDR2 sequences are MNHNS and SASEGT. The CDR3 has 16 amino acids. The DNA of the CDR3 is TGTGCCAGCAGTGAATTCGGGACAGGGGGTTTGGACGAGCAGTACTTC. Encoded protein: CASSEFGTGGLDEQYF.

The V gene is TRBV9, the J gene TRBJ2-3, with D possibly matching TRBD2 (5 bases). The CDR3 is 16 residues long. Trimming stripped 0 bases from V and 0 bases from J, with 11 bases between. Germline CDR1 and CDR2: SGDLS and YYNGEE. The CDR3 loop reads CASSVANGVSTDTQYF. CDR3 DNA: TGTGCCAGCAGCGTAGCGAACGGGGTGAGCACAGATACGCAGTATTTT.

The chain employs TRBV6-1 and TRBJ1-5; D gene ambiguous. The V end lost 3 bases, the J end lost 4 bases, and 10 bases lay between the germline ends. Germline CDR1 MNHNS, CDR2 SASEGT. The CDR3 spans 14 residues. The CDR3 loop is CASSDPIPNQPQHF. CDR3 nucleotides: TGTGCCAGCAGTGATCCTATCCCTAATCAGCCCCAGCATTTT.

This clone was detected a few times. J is TRBJ1-5 and V is TRBV19, with 7 bases aligning to TRBD1. This CDR3 has 16 amino acids. CDR1 and CDR2 from the germline V gene are LNHDA and SQIVND (reference sequence). V lost 4 bases, J lost 1 base, and 7 bases stayed unmatched. CDR3 nucleotides: TGTGCCAGTAGTAGCCGGGACAGCCAAAGCAATCAGCCCCAGCATTTT. This codes for CASSSRDSQSNQPQHF.

The V gene is TRBV4-1, the J gene TRBJ2-2, with D perhaps assigned TRBD1 or TRBD2 (5 bases each). Per the germline V gene, CDR1 is MGHRA and CDR2 is YSYEKL. This CDR3 region has 15 residues. V was trimmed by 1 base and J by 4 bases, leaving 10 bases between them. CDR3 in amino acids: CASSQGWGSTGELFF. Written as DNA, the CDR3 is TGCGCCAGCAGCCAAGGTTGGGGGAGCACCGGGGAGCTGTTTTTT.

This sequence joins TRBV18 and TRBJ2-7, with D maybe TRBD1 (6 bases). Germline V lookup: CDR1 KGHSH, CDR2 LQKENI. Between the trimmed V and J ends, which lost 3 bases and 4 bases, there was a span of 10 bases. The CDR3 spans 13 residues. The CDR3 loop is CASSPSGQYEQYF. Here the CDR3 DNA reads TGTGCCAGCTCACCGTCAGGACAGTACGAGCAGTACTTC. The complete variable domain, with remaining parts taken from reference TRBV18 and TRBJ2-7, reads NAGVMQNPRHLVRRRGQEARLRCSPMKGHSHVYWYRQLPEEGLKFMVYLQKENIIDESGMPKERFSAEFPKEGPSILRIQQVVRGDSAAYFCASSPSGQYEQYFGPGTRLTVT.

In this sample, this clone turned up a few times. This chain connects TRBV4-1 to TRBJ1-3; D is possibly TRBD1 (6 bases). V shed 4 bases and J shed 12 bases, with 22 bases lying between them. The germline V gene has CDR1 MGHRA and CDR2 YSYEKL. This CDR3 contains 15 residues. In DNA, the CDR3 is TGCGCCAGCAGCCCACGAGCCCGCGGACAGCTCTTCATATATTTT. Translation gives CASSPRARGQLFIYF.

The sample holds a few counts of this clone. This chain's CDR3 is CATSYEGVGGYTF. CDR3 nucleotides: TGTGCCACCAGCTACGAGGGGGTAGGTGGCTACACCTTC. The chain combines TRBV15 with TRBJ1-2; possibly TRBD1 for D (6 bases). Trimming cost V 5 bases and J 7 bases, with 14 bases left between them. In germline, CDR1 is LNHNV, CDR2 YYDKDF (reference sequence). This CDR3 spans 13 amino acids.

The chain couples TRBV5-1 to TRBJ2-1, with TRBD2 matching over 7 bases. CDR3 size: 16 residues. CDR1 and CDR2 (germline): SGHRS, YFSETQ. Losses at the gene ends were 3 bases for V and 0 bases for J; bases not matched to a gene: 6. In nucleotides, the CDR3 is TGCGCCAGCAGCTGGAGCGGGACGAGCTCCTACAATGAGCAGTTCTTC. This codes for CASSWSGTSSYNEQFF. Using reference TRBV5-1 and TRBJ2-1 for the parts outside the CDR3, the full variable domain is KAGVTQTPRYLIKTRGQQVTLSCSPISGHRSVSWYQQTPGQGLQFLFEYFSETQRNKGNFPGRFSGRQFSNSRSEMNVSTLELGDSALYLCASSWSGTSSYNEQFFGPGTRLTVL.

The chain couples TRBV5-3 to TRBJ1-5; weak D call: TRBD1 (5 bases). TRBV5-3 qualifies as an ORF whose function is uncertain. The V end was cut by 3 bases, the J end by 5 bases, with 24 bases between. CDR3 length: 18 residues. CDR3 nucleotides: TGTGCCAGAAGCTCCTGGGGTAATGTCTGGCAGGGAGATCAGCCCCAGCATTTT. Translating it yields CARSSWGNVWQGDQPQHF.

The chain recombines TRBV18 with TRBJ2-7; D possibly corresponds to TRBD2 (5 bases). The CDR3 has 13 residues. The V and J ends lost 2 bases and 2 bases respectively, with 7 bases between them. Germline-derived CDR1 and CDR2 are KGHSH and LQKENI. DNA of the CDR3: TGTGCCAGCTCACCAGACGGGACCTACGAGCAGTACTTC. This encodes CASSPDGTYEQYF.

The CDR3 DNA reads TGTGCCACCGGTGGGACAGCTTGGACACCCCTCCACTTT. It translates to CATGGTAWTPLHF. V and J are TRBV6-6 and TRBJ1-6; 7 bases map to TRBD1. V lost 10 bases and J lost 11; bases outside the gene matches: 11. The length of the CDR3 is 13 residues. Per germline, CDR1 MNHNY and CDR2 SVGAGI (reference sequence).

The chain recombines TRBV28 with TRBJ1-2; D perhaps matches TRBD1 (5 bases). With 4 bases removed from V and 5 bases from J, the gap between germline ends came to 11 bases. Looked up from germline, CDR1 is MDHEN and CDR2 is SYDVKM. This CDR3 has 13 residues. The CDR3 spells CASSSLRTYGYTF. The CDR3 bases are TGTGCCAGCAGTTCCCTTCGGACATATGGCTACACCTTC.

This chain links TRBV6-1 with TRBJ1-1, with 7 nucleotides matching TRBD1. V was pared by 1 base and J by 1 base, with 3 bases of the junction left unmatched. Germline CDR1 MNHNS, CDR2 SASEGT. CDR3 length equals 15 residues. CDR3 in DNA: TGTGCCAGCAGTGAAGGGACAGGTGGGAACACTGAAGCTTTCTTT. The encoded protein is CASSEGTGGNTEAFF.

This clone was observed a handful of times. The CDR3 sequence: CASSGHGSRGDTQYF. DNA for the CDR3: TGTGCCAGCAGCGGGCACGGTTCCCGGGGGGATACGCAGTATTTT. The chain uses TRBV5-6 and TRBJ2-3; D might be TRBD2 (6 bases). Trimming pared 4 bases from V and 6 bases from J, leaving 18 bases between. Germline CDR1 reads SGHDT; CDR2 reads YYEEEE. This CDR3 is built from 15 residues.

The V and J genes are TRBV29-1 and TRBJ2-7; 9 bases match TRBD1. Germline V gene data show CDR1 as SQVTM and CDR2 as ANQGSEA. This CDR3 is built from 13 residues. The junction had 4 bases not matched to a gene; V was cut back by 7 bases and J by 0 bases. The CDR3 nucleotides are TGCAGCGCCGAGGGACAGGGCTCCTACGAGCAGTACTTC. This gives the protein CSAEGQGSYEQYF.

This chain joins TRBV7-2 and TRBJ1-2; 8 bases fit TRBD1. Trimming took 5 bases from V and 4 from J; bases not matched to a gene: 6. This CDR3 contains 14 residues. Germline lookup yields CDR1 SGHTA and CDR2 FQGNSA. CDR3 in amino acids: CASSPMGQVYGYTF. The DNA for the CDR3 is TGTGCCAGCAGCCCTATGGGACAGGTCTATGGCTACACCTTC.

V and J are TRBV2 and TRBJ1-3, with 8 bases lining up with TRBD1. After removal of 6 bases from V and 0 bases from J, the junction contained 10 bases not matched to a gene. CDR3 length equals 17 residues. The V gene's germline CDR1 is SNHLY and CDR2 FYNNEI. CDR3 bases: TGTGCCAGCAGCTACGGACAGGGCCGATACTCTGGAAACACCATATATTTT. Amino acid sequence: CASSYGQGRYSGNTIYF.

This clone was recorded once. V gene TRBV11-2 combines with J gene TRBJ1-3, with 8 bases that match TRBD1. CDR1 and CDR2 from the germline V gene are SGHAT and FQNNGV. Trimming at V came to 5 bases and at J to 1 base, leaving 7 bases not matched to a gene. The CDR3 is made up of 16 amino acids. This CDR3 is CASSPGGIGSGNTIYF. In DNA form, the CDR3 reads TGTGCCAGCAGCCCAGGGGGCATAGGGTCTGGAAACACCATATATTTT.

The chain recombines TRBV10-3 with TRBJ2-7; D not resolved. Germline CDR1 and CDR2: ENHRY and SYGVKD. Trimming stripped 6 bases from V and 4 bases from J, with 10 bases between. The CDR3 contains 12 residues. CDR3 region: CAISKDGYEQYF. The CDR3 DNA sequence: TGTGCCATCAGCAAGGACGGTTACGAGCAGTACTTC.

The DNA for the CDR3 is TGTGCCAGCAGCTTAGATGGAGGAGGGGACGAGCAGTACTTC. This codes for CASSLDGGGDEQYF. The chain employs TRBV11-2 and TRBJ2-7, with D maybe TRBD2 (6 bases). This CDR3 has 14 amino acids. From germline, CDR1 is SGHAT and CDR2 FQNNGV. Trimming left V 0 bases short and J 5 bases short, with 11 bases between.